The entry below gives a single TCR beta chain sequence along with its context. There is no known antigen for this receptor. Base qualities were left out, and no much larger clone turns up one base away. This specimen's treatment or condition label, per the study, means: 15 to 20 received Ad26.COV2.S at low or high dose, single or two shots; a few received placebo; per-sample allocation not given. For vaccine and placebo recipients, the sequenced repertoires came from samples collected on day 63 after the first injection. Between 29 July and 7 August 2020, Cohort 1b enrolled about 27 adults aged 18-55 years at one site in Boston, USA. Ad26.COV2.S consisted of a replication-incompetent adenovirus type 26 vector by which a prefusion-stabilized SARS-CoV-2 spike protein from the original Wuhan strain was expressed. This specimen comes from a study of Ad26.COV2.S vaccination and SARS-CoV-2 variants (dated by TCRdb to about 2021). Turning to the overall study: Vaccine-arm donors came from COV1001, a multicentre, randomized, double-blind, placebo-controlled phase I-IIa trial of Ad26.COV2.S in healthy adults. Ad26.COV2.S was administered intramuscularly at a dose of 5x10^10 or 1x10^11 viral particles, either as one shot or as two shots given 56 days apart. TCRbeta repertoire sequencing was used to assess the specificity and breadth of SARS-CoV-2-reactive T cell receptors after Ad26.COV2.S vaccination. The TCR-sequenced set comprised about 32 samples: some 20 Ad26.COV2.S vaccine recipients, 5 placebo recipients and 8 SARS-CoV-2 convalescent individuals. Participants in the trial were split at random into five groups of five each, receiving low-dose or high-dose Ad26.COV2.S once or twice, or else placebo on both occasions. Investigators did not know the trial group allocation while performing experiments and assessing outcomes.

Findings and caveats that apply to the study as a whole: After vaccination, substantial breadth of spike-specific CD8+ and CD4+ T cell responses was reported. Vaccine and placebo recipients had similar non-spike TCR breadth, a finding consistent with the vaccine containing only spike. The study was not powered for comparison of responses between vaccine doses or regimens. Spike-specific TCR breadth was higher in Ad26.COV2.S recipients than in placebo recipients (P = 0.0014). According to the authors, total T cell responses may have been underestimated by the TCR breadth and depth analyses.

TCRbeta CDR3 regions were sequenced with the immunoSEQ Assay. After extraction, genomic DNA underwent amplification by bias-controlled multiplex PCR, followed by high-throughput sequencing. The authors' pipeline ran thus. To quantify the absolute abundance of every unique TCRbeta CDR3 region, sequences were collapsed and filtered. Usable DNA was measured by amplifying reference genes present in all nucleated cells, and TCRbeta template counts were normalized to that usable DNA to estimate T cell fraction. Repertoire TCRs were annotated as SARS-CoV-2-specific when V gene, CDR3 amino acid sequence and J gene were exactly matched to a known reactive TCR set. The reference SARS-CoV-2 TCR set came from MIRA and was filtered for enrichment in COVID-19-positive ImmuneCODE repertoires, removing public or cross-reactive TCRs. Drawing on the MIRA antigens, annotated TCRs were analysed further at the level of specific ORF or position within ORF. Breadth was defined as annotated unique rearrangements over total unique productive rearrangements; depth was the summed frequency of those rearrangements. TCR breadth was compared between groups using two-sided Wilcoxon rank-sum tests. TCRdb mirrors the immuneACCESS table, restricted to in-frame sequences. Some clones are absent from its copies; in checked studies, under half trace to an unresolved V gene, and the reason for the others is unknown. That table furnishes V, J and clone size, whereas the DNA furnished D and trimming. The sample profile shows 300,000 to 400,000 clones; around 89% of them were found once. Roughly 6% of the sample rests with the top ten.

The germline V gene gives CDR1 as MNHEY and CDR2 as SVGAGI. The CDR3, cysteine through phenylalanine, is 12 amino acids long. Here the CDR3 DNA is all that survives: 36 bases in frame from base 1. V is clipped by 8 bases and J by 8 bases, and the sequence between their germline boundaries is 13 bases long. This specimen was peripheral blood, taken in a trial of Ad26.COV2.S vaccine versus placebo. The chain is made from TRBV6-5 and TRBJ2-4, with TRBD2 perhaps the D gene, on 5 matching bases. This TCR was sampled from a person between 18 and 59 years old who received the Ad26.COV2.S COVID-19 vaccine or a placebo. The CDR3 reads as follows: CASCPLEDIQYF. The sequenced DNA is TGTGCCAGCTGCCCGCTGGAGGACATTCAGTACTTC.